This entry describes one T cell receptor (beta chain). Its specificity is unknown. Together with a sample-barcoded 5' primer, a J-beta primer mix was included in a second PCR lasting roughly 6 to 12 cycles. Each sample provided no less than 2.5 million CDR3-containing paired-end reads. TCRdb re-analysed the 5' RACE reads in MiXCR, keeping a single row per CDR3 protein. The sample lists about 1.8 million distinct CDR3 sequences, around half occurring once. Every donor contributed 7.5 to 10 milliliters of peripheral blood by blood draw. The authors extracted at least 6 micrograms of total RNA per sample. This CDR3 spans 13 amino acids. CDR1 and CDR2 from the germline V gene are SQVTM and ANQGSEA. V was cut by 6 bases and J by 2 bases, with 12 bases left in between. The data stem from a study of blood T cells in healthy people across ages. Study-level findings and limits: Estimated diversity across one million T cells was deemed an underestimate.

The sequence came from a woman aged 35 to 49 in good health. V is TRBV29-1 and J is TRBJ2-3; tentatively, D is TRBD2 (5 bases). The sequenced material came from blood. CDR3 in DNA: TGCAGCGTCGCTCCCGGGGACACAGATACGCAGTATTTT. It encodes CSVAPGDTDTQYF.